Presented here are 23 T cell receptor beta chains from one specimen sequenced in a study of blood T cell repertoires in COVID-19. The data were produced by immunoSEQ multiplex PCR, yet TCRdb's version contains in-frame clones alone and is incomplete. In the table there are fewer than 450,000 clones, about nine tenths of which are singletons. Material for sequencing was peripheral blood. The source of these receptors is a woman between 45 and 60 years old with COVID-19, enrolled during active disease.

The genes are TRBV2 and TRBJ1-5, with TRBD1 matching over 10 bases. The CDR3 has 13 residues. Per the germline V gene, CDR1 is SNHLY and CDR2 is FYNNEI. V shed 8 bases and J 9 bases; nucleotides not matched to a gene: 7. The CDR3: CASWDRGSRPQHF. CDR3 coding DNA: TGTGCCAGCTGGGACAGGGGCTCTAGGCCCCAGCATTTT.

The rearrangement links TRBV5-1 to TRBJ1-2, with a tentative D call TRBD1 (6 bases). Germline lookup yields CDR1 SGHRS and CDR2 YFSETQ. The CDR3 is 15 residues long. The V end lost 4 bases, the J end lost 7 bases, and 20 bases lay between the germline ends. CDR3 region: CASSPGAGTTGGYTF. Written as DNA, the CDR3 is TGCGCCAGCAGCCCAGGTGCAGGGACAACAGGTGGCTACACCTTC.

This chain connects TRBV6-5 to TRBJ2-7, with D possibly TRBD1 on 5 matching bases. Germline lookup yields CDR1 MNHEY and CDR2 SVGAGI. The CDR3 is 14 amino acids. The V gene lost 4 bases and the J gene lost 4 bases, with 14 bases spanning the gap. In nucleotides, the CDR3 is TGTGCCAGCAGTTTTTCTAGGGGCAGATACGAGCAGTACTTC. It encodes CASSFSRGRYEQYF.

This CDR3 is CASSSRQREAFF. The CDR3 nucleotides are TGTGCCAGCAGCAGCCGACAGAGAGAAGCTTTCTTT. V and J are TRBV21-1 and TRBJ1-1; no DNA check was done on the table's D call, TRBD1. TRBV21-1 is shown as a pseudogene. The CDR3 contains 12 residues.

The rearrangement uses TRBV4-1 and TRBJ2-5; weak D call: TRBD2 (6 bases). V was cut by 0 bases and J by 4 bases, with 15 bases left in between. The CDR3 has 16 residues. Germline CDR1 MGHRA, CDR2 YSYEKL. Here the CDR3 reads CASSQDWGLGRETQYF. In nucleotides, the CDR3 is TGCGCCAGCAGCCAAGATTGGGGACTGGGGAGAGAGACCCAGTACTTC.

The chain links TRBV5-1 to TRBJ1-6; D gene uncertain. Trimming stripped 0 bases from V and 8 bases from J, with 9 bases between. Germline V lookup: CDR1 SGHRS, CDR2 YFSETQ. The CDR3 is 14 residues long. CDR3 loop: CASSLGEPHSPLHF. CDR3 bases: TGCGCCAGCAGCTTGGGAGAGCCTCATTCACCCCTCCACTTT.

Comment on this clone: This specimen includes other DNA sequences encoding the same CDR3. The chain combines TRBV5-1 with TRBJ1-2, with TRBD1 matching 9 bases. The V gene end was trimmed by 4 bases and the J gene end by 6 bases; junction bases not matched to a gene: 7. Germline V lookup: CDR1 SGHRS, CDR2 YFSETQ. The CDR3 is 14 amino acids. The CDR3 DNA follows: TGCGCCAGCAGCCTGGAGGGGACAGGGAATGGCTACACCTTC. It specifies CASSLEGTGNGYTF.

V usage is TRBV28 and J usage is TRBJ1-5; D uncertain. Per germline, CDR1 MDHEN and CDR2 SYDVKM. There are 14 residues in the CDR3. V was cut by 5 bases and J by 6 bases, with 14 bases left in between. Here the CDR3 reads CASSPTPSGQPQHF. DNA of the CDR3: TGTGCCAGCAGTCCTACCCCCTCGGGTCAGCCCCAGCATTTT.

This clone was picked up a small number of times. The V gene is TRBV3-1 (or the pseudogene TRBV3-2), the J gene TRBJ1-2; TRBD1 is a possible D gene (6 bases). Germline V gene data show CDR1 as LGHDT and CDR2 as YNNKEL (reference sequence). CDR3 length: 15 residues. Trimming took 0 bases from V and 8 from J, leaving 16 bases between them. CDR3 nucleotides: TGTGCCAGCAGCCAAGATGCGGGGGCAGGGCGAGGCTACACCTTC. Protein product: CASSQDAGAGRGYTF.

CDR3 amino acids: CASSGGQGFNYGYTF. The CDR3 DNA reads as TGTGCCAGCAGTGGGGGACAGGGATTTAACTATGGCTACACCTTC. The chain carries TRBV2 and TRBJ1-2; 9 bases map to TRBD1. In germline, CDR1 is SNHLY, CDR2 FYNNEI. J gave up 1 base and V 4 bases, and 4 bases lay outside the gene matches. The CDR3 is 15 residues long.

The chain recombines TRBV30 with TRBJ2-1, with 10 bases identical to TRBD1. V trimming: 5 bases; J trimming: 6 bases; junction bases outside the gene matches: 4. This CDR3 spans 13 amino acids. Germline V gene data show CDR1 as GTSNPN and CDR2 as SVGIG (reference sequence). CDR3: CAWCRDRGNEQFF. CDR3 coding DNA: TGTGCCTGGTGCCGGGACAGGGGCAATGAGCAGTTCTTC.

J is TRBJ2-3 and V is TRBV5-1, with 11 positions matching TRBD2. Germline trimming cut 7 bases from V and 1 base from J; bases unmatched to any gene: 5. The CDR3 sequence is 15 residues long. The germline V gene has CDR1 SGHRS and CDR2 YFSETQ. The CDR3 reads CASRKTSGGTDTQYF. The CDR3 DNA reads TGCGCCAGCCGGAAGACTAGCGGGGGCACAGATACGCAGTATTTT. The full variable domain, with the rest looked up from reference TRBV5-1 and TRBJ2-3, is KAGVTQTPRYLIKTRGQQVTLSCSPISGHRSVSWYQQTPGQGLQFLFEYFSETQRNKGNFPGRFSGRQFSNSRSEMNVSTLELGDSALYLCASRKTSGGTDTQYFGPGTRLTVL.

This rearrangement joins TRBV12-3 or TRBV12-4 to TRBJ2-1; perhaps TRBD2 as D (5 bases). The CDR3 contains 12 residues. The V gene lost 10 bases and the J gene lost 9 bases, with 16 bases spanning the gap. The CDR3 region is CATSNGVTEQFF. CDR3 DNA: TGTGCCACCTCGAACGGGGTGACTGAGCAGTTCTTC.

J is TRBJ2-3 and V is TRBV5-4; TRBD2 agrees at 9 bases. The V and J ends lost 3 bases and 3 bases, in that order; junction bases with no gene match: 8. Germline V gives CDR1 SGHNT, CDR2 YYREEE (reference sequence). This CDR3 is built from 16 residues. The CDR3 DNA follows: TGTGCCAGCAGCTCAACGCGGGGGGGGGAGACAGATACGCAGTATTTT. This codes for CASSSTRGGETDTQYF.

The chain links TRBV4-1 to TRBJ1-5; TRBD1 is a possible D gene (6 bases). The CDR3 has 16 amino acids. CDR1 MGHRA and CDR2 YSYEKL come from the germline V gene. The V end was cut by 0 bases, the J end by 5 bases, with 14 bases between. In DNA form, the CDR3 reads TGCGCCAGCAGCCAAGATACAGGGATTGCCTATCAGCCCCAGCATTTT. Its protein is CASSQDTGIAYQPQHF.

This sequence joins TRBV3-1 (or the pseudogene TRBV3-2) and TRBJ2-7; D is uncertain. Germline V CDR1 and CDR2: LGHDT, YNNKEL (reference sequence). Trimming left V 1 base short and J 12 bases short, with 22 bases between. This CDR3 spans 15 amino acids. CDR3 nucleotide sequence: TGTGCCAGCAGCCAAGCCTACTCGCTAGAGACCCAGCCGTACTTC. Translated: CASSQAYSLETQPYF.

This clone was seen a single time. V and J are TRBV15 and TRBJ2-3, with D maybe TRBD2 (5 bases). V lost 0 bases and J 4 bases, leaving 11 bases between the germline ends. CDR1 and CDR2 from the germline V gene are LNHNV and YYDKDF (reference sequence). The CDR3 consists of 15 residues. The CDR3 DNA reads TGTGCCACCAGCAGAGATACTAGATCCCCAGATACGCAGTATTTT. Translated: CATSRDTRSPDTQYF.

The rearrangement links TRBV2 to TRBJ2-5; D perhaps matches TRBD1 (6 bases). Trimming took 0 bases from V and 3 from J, leaving 8 bases between them. Per the germline V gene, CDR1 is SNHLY and CDR2 is FYNNEI. The CDR3 loop spans 14 amino acids. DNA of the CDR3: TGTGCCAGCAGTGAAGCGGGGGCGAAAGAGACCCAGTACTTC. It encodes CASSEAGAKETQYF.

The CDR3 reads CASSLTGALYGYTF. The CDR3 nucleotides read TGTGCCAGCAGCTTGACAGGGGCCCTTTATGGCTACACCTTC. The V gene is TRBV11-2, the J gene TRBJ1-2; TRBD1 aligns across 8 bases. The CDR3 spans 14 residues. Germline lookup yields CDR1 SGHAT and CDR2 FQNNGV. V was clipped by 3 bases and J by 5 bases; unmatched bases: 5.

CDR3 loop: CASKLTGDINYGYTF. The CDR3 bases are TGTGCCAGCAAACTGACAGGAGATATTAACTATGGCTACACCTTC. The rearrangement uses TRBV19 and TRBJ1-2; D is perhaps TRBD1 (6 bases). V lost 9 bases to trimming and J lost 1 base, with 18 bases between them. CDR1 and CDR2 (germline): LNHDA, SQIVND (reference sequence). The CDR3 length is 15 residues.

V gene TRBV5-1 combines with J gene TRBJ2-1; tentative D call: TRBD1 (6 bases). V was clipped by 5 bases and J by 7 bases, with 16 bases between them. The CDR3 is 14 residues long. Germline V gene lookup returns CDR1 SGHRS and CDR2 YFSETQ. The CDR3 DNA is TGCGCCAGCAGTTTCAGGGGTCGAATTAATGAGCAGTTCTTC. It is translated as CASSFRGRINEQFF.

The genes are TRBV5-5 and TRBJ2-1; D gene uncertain. Looked up from germline, CDR1 is SGHKS and CDR2 is YYEKEE (reference sequence). Trimming took 4 bases from V and 7 from J, leaving 6 bases between them. CDR3 length: 11 residues. The CDR3 loop is CASSPRNEQFF. In nucleotides, the CDR3 is TGTGCCAGCAGCCCGAGGAATGAGCAGTTCTTC.

The chain uses TRBV5-1 and TRBJ2-2; possible D gene TRBD2, 6 bases. Trimming shortened V by 5 bases and J by 6 bases, and 11 bases separated the two germline ends. Germline loops: CDR1 SGHRS, CDR2 YFSETQ. The CDR3 is made up of 13 amino acids. CDR3 amino acids: CASSPGVSGELFF. In nucleotides, the CDR3 is TGCGCCAGCAGTCCGGGGGTCTCCGGGGAGCTGTTTTTT.